These 30 T cell receptor beta chains were all obtained from the same sample, sequenced in a study of tissue T cells after allogeneic stem cell transplantation. Method: immunoSEQ multiplex PCR; TCRdb's copy keeps in-frame clones and lacks some. The table has tens of thousands of clones, about two thirds seen once. The sequenced sample was spleen. Receptors originate from a female BALB/c mouse in good health. MHC haplotype: H2-d.

Note on this clone: Mouse names are used for the genes. The CDR3 is cut off 1 residue early in the read; its end comes from the germline J gene. This chain uses TRBV5 with TRBJ2-1; 9 bases agree with TRBD2. CDR1 is LGHNA and CDR2 is YNLKQL in the germline V gene (reference sequence). The CDR3 has 16 residues. After removal of 0 bases from V and 4 bases from J, the junction contained 4 bases not matched to a gene. The CDR3 sequence is CASSQDMGGLYAEQFF. The covered CDR3 bases are TGTGCCAGCAGCCAAGATATGGGGGGGCTTTATGCTGAGCAGTTC.

This clone has only a few counts. All gene names here are mouse names. The CDR3 region is CASSPQQGGSNERLFF. Incomplete CDR3 DNA: TGTGCTAGCAGTCCCCAACAGGGGGGTTCCAACGAAAGATTATTT. The rearrangement uses TRBV29 and TRBJ1-4, with 8 bases that match TRBD1. The CDR3 is cut off 1 residue early in the read; its end comes from the germline J gene. Germline assignment: CDR1 MSHET and CDR2 SYDVDS. The CDR3 is 16 amino acids. With 5 bases clipped from V and 1 base from J, the junction kept 6 bases outside the gene matches. Full variable domain (rest looked up from reference TRBV29 and TRBJ1-4): DMKVTQMPRYLIKRMGENVLLECGQDMSHETMYWYRQDPGLGLQLIYISYDVDSNSEGDIPKGYRVSRKKREHFSLILDSAKTNQTSVYFCASSPQQGGSNERLFFGHGTKLSVL.

This clone was counted only a few times. Germline and genes: mouse. The read is 1 residue too short to cover the CDR3 end, so that end is filled in from the germline J gene. Within the sample, other DNA sequences also encode this same CDR3. V usage is TRBV13-2 and J usage is TRBJ1-2; tentatively, D is TRBD1 (6 bases). This CDR3 is 15 amino acids long. Per the germline V gene, CDR1 is NNHNN and CDR2 is SYGAGS (reference sequence). The V and J ends lost 0 bases and 0 bases respectively, with 9 bases between them. This CDR3 reads CASGDAAGANSDYTF. CDR3 DNA, as far as it was read: TGTGCCAGCGGTGATGCAGCAGGGGCAAACTCCGACTACACC.

A single count supports this clone. Gene and germline names: mouse. The CDR3 goes on 1 residue after the read ends, and that part is filled in from the germline J gene. V gene TRBV13-1 combines with J gene TRBJ1-2, with unresolved D. The V end was cut by 3 bases, the J end by 1 base, with 4 bases between. This CDR3 is built from 12 residues. Germline CDR1 is NSHNY and CDR2 is SYGAGN. The CDR3 bases that were read are TGTGCCAGCAGTGGAGAAAACTCCGACTACACC. This encodes CASSGENSDYT. The full-length CDR3 reads as CASSGENSDYTF.

To note about this clone: Gene labels here are mouse ones. The observed sequence ends 1 residue before the CDR3 terminus, with the missing tail filled in from the germline J gene. The chain couples TRBV13-1 to TRBJ2-2; 8 bases are shared with TRBD2. The J segment lost 0 bases and the V segment lost 3 bases, leaving 1 base of the junction unmatched. The CDR3 runs 15 residues. Germline V CDR1 and CDR2: NSHNY, SYGAGN. Incomplete CDR3 DNA: TGTGCCAGCAGTGGGACTGGGACAAACACCGGGCAGCTCTAC. Translation gives CASSGTGTNTGQLY. The complete CDR3 protein is CASSGTGTNTGQLYF.

This clone was picked up a small number of times. Genes and germline are mouse. The covered CDR3 bases are TGTGCCAGCAGTGATGTGGGGGGGTCTGCAGAAACGCTGTAT. Translation gives CASSDVGGSAETLY. Given in full, the CDR3 is CASSDVGGSAETLYF. V usage is TRBV13-3 and J usage is TRBJ2-3, with 8 bases lining up with TRBD2. The CDR3 extends 1 residue past the end of the read, so its final part is completed from the germline J gene. The trim removed 0 bases at V and 2 bases at J, leaving 2 bases unmatched. CDR1 NNHDY and CDR2 SYVADS come from the germline V gene. The CDR3 runs to 15 residues.

Comment on this clone: Each gene name is a mouse one. The read gets to within 1 residue of the CDR3 end, and the germline J gene fills in the rest. This rearrangement joins TRBV13-3 to TRBJ2-2; D uncertain. The germline V gene has CDR1 NNHDY and CDR2 SYVADS. This CDR3 comprises 13 residues. The V gene lost 6 bases and the J gene lost 3 bases, with 9 bases spanning the gap. Here the CDR3 reads CASKPRDTGQLYF. CDR3 DNA, as far as it was read: TGTGCCAGCAAGCCGCGGGACACCGGGCAGCTCTAC.

This clone was detected a few times. Gene names refer to mouse genes. The missing CDR3 end, 1 residue past where the read stops, is filled in from the germline J gene. The V and J genes are TRBV5 and TRBJ2-7; a possible D gene is TRBD2 (5 bases). The CDR3 loop spans 12 amino acids. Between the trimmed V and J ends, which lost 3 bases and 3 bases, there was a span of 6 bases. Per germline, CDR1 LGHNA and CDR2 YNLKQL (reference sequence). CDR3 protein: CASSHWVYEQYF. The DNA read from the CDR3 is TGTGCCAGCAGCCACTGGGTCTATGAACAGTAC.

This clone was seen more than once but under ten times. The genes and germline here are from mouse. The CDR3 end lies 1 residue beyond the end of the read and is filled in from the germline J gene. The chain links TRBV3 to TRBJ2-7; no reliable D call. Germline values: CDR1 SNHLY, CDR2 FYNGKV (reference sequence). The V end was cut by 1 base, the J end by 6 bases, with 4 bases between. The CDR3 has 11 residues. The covered CDR3 bases are TGTGCCAGCAGCTTAGGGGCTGAACAGTAC. Amino acids: CASSLGAEQY. In full, the CDR3 reads CASSLGAEQYF.

Note on this clone: Each gene name is a mouse one. Read sequence stops 1 residue before the CDR3 end, and the germline J gene provides the missing end. The chain uses TRBV19 and TRBJ1-4, with 12 bases aligning to TRBD1. The trim removed 2 bases at V and 7 bases at J, leaving 3 bases unmatched. Looked up from germline, CDR1 is FNHDT and CDR2 is SITEND (reference sequence). The length of the CDR3 is 15 residues. The CDR3 spells CASSIPGQGAERLFF. CDR3 DNA, as far as it was read: TGTGCCAGCAGTATTCCGGGACAGGGGGCCGAAAGATTATTT.

For this clone: Mouse names are used for the genes. Read sequence stops 1 residue before the CDR3 end, and the germline J gene provides the missing end. The V gene is TRBV13-2, the J gene TRBJ2-7; D may be TRBD1 (5 bases). Trimming cost V 2 bases and J 6 bases, with 12 bases left between them. The CDR3 extends over 13 amino acids. The germline CDR1 and CDR2 sequences are NNHNN and SYGAGS (reference sequence). CDR3 bases read: TGTGCCAGCGGTGAGAGGGGTTTAGGTGAACAGTAC. Its protein is CASGERGLGEQY. The whole CDR3 protein is CASGERGLGEQYF.

As to this clone: Genes here carry mouse names. The read falls 1 residue short of the CDR3 end, and the missing part is taken from the germline J gene. Within the sample, other DNA sequences also encode this same CDR3. V usage is TRBV13-2 and J usage is TRBJ2-5, with 9 bases fitting TRBD2. The V gene's germline CDR1 is NNHNN and CDR2 SYGAGS (reference sequence). The CDR3 contains 15 residues. The ends lost 2 bases at V and 1 base at J; junction bases unmatched: 2. This CDR3 reads CASGELGGDQDTQYF. The covered CDR3 bases are TGTGCCAGCGGTGAACTGGGGGGAGACCAAGACACCCAGTAC.

On this clone itself: Germline and genes: mouse. The CDR3 end lies 1 residue beyond the end of the read and is filled in from the germline J gene. This chain links TRBV5 with TRBJ2-7; no firm D call. Trimming stripped 3 bases from V and 0 bases from J, with 9 bases between. The CDR3 length is 14 residues. Germline CDR1 is LGHNA and CDR2 is YNLKQL (reference sequence). CDR3 sequence: CASSHQASSYEQYF. The CDR3 bases that were read are TGTGCCAGCAGCCATCAGGCTAGCTCCTATGAACAGTAC.

About this clone: The genes are named according to mouse. The read stops 1 residue short of the end of the CDR3; the missing end is completed from the germline J gene. This chain connects TRBV13-2 to TRBJ1-5; possibly TRBD1 for D (5 bases). CDR3 size: 13 residues. Deletions cut 1 base from V and 4 bases from J, with 6 bases between. Germline-derived CDR1 and CDR2 are NNHNN and SYGAGS (reference sequence). This CDR3 is CASGDRTNQAPLF. CDR3 DNA, as far as it was read: TGTGCCAGCGGTGATAGGACAAACCAGGCTCCGCTT.

This clone occurred a few times. Mouse germline and gene names are used. The observed sequence ends 1 residue before the CDR3 terminus, with the missing tail filled in from the germline J gene. The chain has TRBV13-1 and TRBJ1-2, with D possibly matching TRBD1 (6 bases). Germline CDR1 NSHNY, CDR2 SYGAGN. The CDR3 has 16 residues. V was clipped by 3 bases and J by 0 bases, with 15 bases between them. The CDR3 protein is CASSALLGAANSDYTF. The covered CDR3 bases are TGTGCCAGCAGTGCCCTGCTGGGGGCTGCAAACTCCGACTACACC.

About this clone: Any gene name here is a mouse gene name. The DNA ends 1 residue before the CDR3 does, and the rest of the CDR3 is filled in from the germline J gene. The rearrangement links TRBV1 to TRBJ1-6, with TRBD1 matching over 9 bases. TRBJ1-6 is an open reading frame whose function is uncertain. The CDR3 is 15 residues long. In germline, CDR1 is NSQYPW, CDR2 LRSPGD (reference sequence). V lost 2 bases to trimming and J lost 7 bases; unmatched junction nucleotides: 3. The CDR3 DNA, read in part, is TGCACCTGCAGTGCAACACAGGGGGCCAATTCGCCCCTCTAC. Translated: CTCSATQGANSPLY. The CDR3, in full, reads CTCSATQGANSPLYF.

Notes on this clone: Germline and genes here are mouse. From the germline J gene comes the end of the CDR3, since the read stops 1 residue before it. The chain combines TRBV13-1 with TRBJ1-1; no clear D gene. Germline V gene data show CDR1 as NSHNY and CDR2 as SYGAGN. Trimming left V 3 bases short and J 7 bases short, with 4 bases between. The CDR3 has 10 amino acids. The covered CDR3 bases are TGTGCCAGCAGTGGTAAAGAAGTCTTC. Its protein product is CASSGKEVF. The entire CDR3 sequence reads CASSGKEVFF.

A note on this clone: The gene names given are mouse names. The CDR3 is cut off 1 residue early in the read; its end comes from the germline J gene. The rearrangement uses TRBV5 and TRBJ2-3, with 7 bases identical to TRBD2. This CDR3 spans 14 amino acids. Trimming cost V 4 bases and J 1 base; bases outside gene matches: 2. Germline CDR1 is LGHNA and CDR2 is YNLKQL (reference sequence). The CDR3 DNA, read in part, is TGTGCCAGCAGCCCCCTGGGGGGTGCAGAAACGCTGTAT. Its translation is CASSPLGGAETLY. The CDR3 reads in full as CASSPLGGAETLYF.

As to this clone: Gene names refer to mouse genes. The sequenced fragment ends 1 residue before the CDR3 boundary, so the rest is inferred from the germline J gene. The V gene is TRBV19, the J gene TRBJ2-4; 14 bases align to TRBD2. V was clipped by 2 bases and J by 4 bases; unmatched bases: 3. The CDR3 has 16 amino acids. CDR1 FNHDT and CDR2 SITEND come from the germline V gene (reference sequence). CDR3 bases read: TGTGCCAGCAGTATGGGACTGGGGGGGCGCAAAAACACCTTGTAC. As protein: CASSMGLGGRKNTLY. The whole CDR3 reads CASSMGLGGRKNTLYF.

The sample holds one count of this clone. Gene names and germline match the mouse. The read terminates 1 residue before the CDR3 end, so the remaining end is supplied by the germline J gene. This chain joins TRBV2 and TRBJ2-3; 9 bases are a match to TRBD1. Losses at the gene ends were 2 bases for V and 3 bases for J; bases not matched to a gene: 6. The V gene's germline CDR1 is LGHNA and CDR2 YSYQKL. CDR3 length equals 16 residues. The CDR3 region is CASSQHRDRAAETLYF. Incomplete CDR3 DNA: TGTGCCAGCAGCCAACACCGGGACAGGGCGGCAGAAACGCTGTAT.

On this clone itself: Gene names are mouse gene names. From the germline J gene comes the end of the CDR3, since the read stops 1 residue before it. The chain joins TRBV20 to TRBJ2-3, with 10 bases matching TRBD2. CDR1 and CDR2 (germline): GFQATS, STVNSAI. The CDR3 has 14 residues. J lost 2 bases, V lost 3 bases, and 2 bases had no gene match. CDR3 bases read: TGTGGTGCTAGCTGGGGGGGCGCTGCAGAAACGCTGTAT. Translating gives CGASWGGAAETLY. The CDR3, in full, reads CGASWGGAAETLYF.

On this clone: Each gene name is a mouse one. The sequenced fragment ends 1 residue before the CDR3 boundary, so the rest is inferred from the germline J gene. V usage is TRBV13-3 and J usage is TRBJ2-1; 7 bases are shared with TRBD1. This CDR3 comprises 14 residues. After removal of 1 base from V and 3 bases from J, the junction contained 1 base not matched to a gene. Germline V gives CDR1 NNHDY, CDR2 SYVADS. The DNA read from the CDR3 is TGTGCCAGCAGTGATACAGGGGTCTATGCTGAGCAGTTC. Translating gives CASSDTGVYAEQF. The full CDR3 sequence reads CASSDTGVYAEQFF.

Comment on this clone: The germline and genes are mouse ones. The read halts 1 residue ahead of the CDR3 end, with the missing end drawn from the germline J gene. This rearrangement joins TRBV13-3 to TRBJ1-1; perhaps TRBD1 as D (6 bases). From germline, CDR1 is NNHDY and CDR2 SYVADS. Between the trimmed V and J ends, which lost 4 bases and 0 bases, there was a span of 10 bases. CDR3 length equals 14 residues. CDR3 protein: CASSPGTPNTEVFF. CDR3 bases read: TGTGCCAGCAGTCCCGGGACACCAAACACAGAAGTCTTC.

This clone was recorded only once. Germline and genes here are mouse. The DNA ends 1 residue before the CDR3 does, and the rest of the CDR3 is filled in from the germline J gene. The chain has TRBV5 and TRBJ1-4, with D unclear. The CDR3 sequence is 13 residues long. Trimming took off 0 bases at V and 4 bases at J, with 3 bases between the two ends. Germline V lookup: CDR1 LGHNA, CDR2 YNLKQL (reference sequence). The CDR3 loop reads CASSQENNERLFF. CDR3 DNA (partial): TGTGCCAGCAGCCAAGAAAACAACGAAAGATTATTT.

Details on this clone: Gene names denote mouse genes. The CDR3 is cut off 1 residue early in the read; its end comes from the germline J gene. The V call is TRBV1, the J call TRBJ2-1; 7 positions match TRBD2. The CDR3 spans 13 residues. Germline V lookup: CDR1 NSQYPW, CDR2 LRSPGD (reference sequence). J was trimmed by 6 bases and V by 2 bases; bases with no gene match: 1. The CDR3 here is CTCSATGAAEQFF. CDR3 bases read: TGCACCTGCAGTGCAACTGGGGCTGCTGAGCAGTTC.

As to this clone: All gene names here are mouse names. The CDR3 end lies 1 residue beyond the end of the read and is filled in from the germline J gene. The chain joins TRBV19 to TRBJ2-5, with 10 bases that match TRBD2. From germline, CDR1 is FNHDT and CDR2 SITEND (reference sequence). The CDR3 contains 14 residues. After removal of 0 bases from V and 6 bases from J, the junction contained 1 base not matched to a gene. Partial CDR3 DNA: TGTGCCAGCAGTATAGCTGGGGGGGCTGACACCCAGTAC. Its translation is CASSIAGGADTQY. The whole CDR3 is CASSIAGGADTQYF. The whole variable domain, remainder taken from reference TRBV19 and TRBJ2-5, is GGIITQTPKFLIGQEGQKLTLKCQQNFNHDTMYWYRQDSGKGLRLIYYSITENDLQKGDLSEGYDASREKKSSFSLTVTSAQKNEMAVFLCASSIAGGADTQYFGPGTRLLVL.

As to this clone: The gene names given are mouse names. The missing CDR3 end, 1 residue past where the read stops, is filled in from the germline J gene. The chain recombines TRBV13-1 with TRBJ2-4; 8 nucleotides agree with TRBD2. The germline V gene has CDR1 NSHNY and CDR2 SYGAGN. The trim removed 2 bases at V and 2 bases at J, leaving 4 bases unmatched. The CDR3 has 15 residues. CDR3 DNA (partial): TGTGCCAGCAGTGAAGGGGGGGGCGCTCAAAACACCTTGTAC. It translates to CASSEGGGAQNTLY. In full, the CDR3 reads CASSEGGGAQNTLYF.

This clone was counted a few times. Gene and germline names: mouse. The CDR3 goes on 1 residue after the read ends, and that part is filled in from the germline J gene. Other DNA sequences of this sample code for an identical CDR3. V is TRBV4 and J is TRBJ2-1, with D uncertain. Germline CDR1 LGHDT, CDR2 YNNKQL (reference sequence). V was cut by 4 bases and J by 4 bases, with 2 bases left in between. There are 11 residues in the CDR3. CDR3 loop: CASSLYAEQFF. CDR3 DNA, as far as it was read: TGTGCCAGCAGCTTGTATGCTGAGCAGTTC.

As concerns this clone: Mouse names are used for the genes. Coverage ceases 1 residue before the CDR3 finishes, and the germline J gene fills in the end. The J gene is TRBJ2-7, the V gene TRBV19, with 9 bases lining up with TRBD1. This CDR3 is 14 amino acids long. Germline V gene data show CDR1 as FNHDT and CDR2 as SITEND (reference sequence). After removal of 4 bases from V and 5 bases from J, the junction contained 7 bases not matched to a gene. The CDR3 sequence: CASSRDRVGNEQYF. The sequenced CDR3 bases are TGTGCCAGCAGTCGGGACAGGGTGGGAAATGAACAGTAC. Complete variable domain (other parts from reference TRBV19 and TRBJ2-7): GGIITQTPKFLIGQEGQKLTLKCQQNFNHDTMYWYRQDSGKGLRLIYYSITENDLQKGDLSEGYDASREKKSSFSLTVTSAQKNEMAVFLCASSRDRVGNEQYFGPGTRLTVL.

As to this clone: Genes and germline are mouse. The sequence runs out 1 residue before the end of the CDR3; the remainder is reconstructed from the germline J gene. The chain links TRBV14 to TRBJ2-3; 10 bases are shared with TRBD2. CDR1 and CDR2 from the germline V gene are SGHDT and FRDEAV. The CDR3 is 16 residues long. V was clipped by 5 bases and J by 0 bases; unmatched bases: 6. CDR3 protein: CASRYWGGPSAETLYF. The CDR3 DNA, read in part, is TGTGCCAGCAGATACTGGGGGGGTCCTAGTGCAGAAACGCTGTAT.